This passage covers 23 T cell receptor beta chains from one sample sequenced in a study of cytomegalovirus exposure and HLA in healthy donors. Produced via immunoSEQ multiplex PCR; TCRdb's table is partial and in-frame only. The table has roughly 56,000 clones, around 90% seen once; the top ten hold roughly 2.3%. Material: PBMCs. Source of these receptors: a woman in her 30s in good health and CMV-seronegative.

DNA of the CDR3: TGTGCCAGCAGTTTACTAGCGGGAGGGCCCCATGAGCAGTTCTTC. Amino acids: CASSLLAGGPHEQFF. This rearrangement joins TRBV2 to TRBJ2-1, with 13 bases fitting TRBD2. V lost 5 bases to trimming and J lost 8 bases; unmatched junction nucleotides: 6. This CDR3 has 15 residues. CDR1 is SNHLY and CDR2 is FYNNEI in the germline V gene.

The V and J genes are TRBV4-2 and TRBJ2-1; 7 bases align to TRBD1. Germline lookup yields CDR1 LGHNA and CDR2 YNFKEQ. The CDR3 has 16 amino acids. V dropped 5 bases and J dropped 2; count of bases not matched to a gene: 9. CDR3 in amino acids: CASSKVRDRPYNEQFF. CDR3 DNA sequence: TGTGCCAGCAGCAAAGTCCGGGACAGACCCTACAATGAGCAGTTCTTC.

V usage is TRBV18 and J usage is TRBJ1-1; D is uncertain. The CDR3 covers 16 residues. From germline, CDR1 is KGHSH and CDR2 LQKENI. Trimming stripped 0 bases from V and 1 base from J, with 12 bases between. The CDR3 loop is CASSPPNRVKNTEAFF. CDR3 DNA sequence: TGTGCCAGCTCACCACCTAACAGAGTAAAGAACACTGAAGCTTTCTTT.

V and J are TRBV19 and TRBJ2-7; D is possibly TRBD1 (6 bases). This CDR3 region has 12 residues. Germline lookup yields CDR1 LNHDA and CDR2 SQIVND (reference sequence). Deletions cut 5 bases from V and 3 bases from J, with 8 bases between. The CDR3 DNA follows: TGTGCCAGTAGTTACAGGGTCTACGAGCAGTACTTC. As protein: CASSYRVYEQYF.

The CDR3 loop reads CASRTVLYEQYF. The CDR3 DNA reads as TGTGCCAGCAGGACAGTCCTCTACGAGCAGTACTTC. The J gene is TRBJ2-7, the V gene TRBV6-4; D is possibly TRBD1 (5 bases). The CDR3 has 12 amino acids. Germline values: CDR1 MRHNA, CDR2 SNTAGT. V lost 6 bases, J lost 3 bases, and 9 bases lay in between.

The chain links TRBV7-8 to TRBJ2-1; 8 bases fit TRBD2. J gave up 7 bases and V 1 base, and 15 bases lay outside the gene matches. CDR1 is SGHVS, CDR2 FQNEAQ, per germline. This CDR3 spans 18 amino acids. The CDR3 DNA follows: TGTGCCAGCAGCTTAGGTTTTAGCGGGATCTTATCAGGGAATGAGCAGTTCTTC. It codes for CASSLGFSGILSGNEQFF.

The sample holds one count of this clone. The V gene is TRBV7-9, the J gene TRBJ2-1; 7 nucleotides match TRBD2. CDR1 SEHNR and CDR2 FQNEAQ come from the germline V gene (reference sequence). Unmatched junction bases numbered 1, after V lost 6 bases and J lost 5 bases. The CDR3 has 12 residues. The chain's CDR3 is CASSLADNEQFF. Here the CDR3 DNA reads TGTGCCAGCAGTCTAGCGGACAATGAGCAGTTCTTC.

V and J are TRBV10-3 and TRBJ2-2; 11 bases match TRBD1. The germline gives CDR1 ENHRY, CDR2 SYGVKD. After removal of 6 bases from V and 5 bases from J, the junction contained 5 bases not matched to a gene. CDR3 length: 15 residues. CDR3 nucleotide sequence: TGTGCCATCAGCTATGGACAGGGGGCAACCGGGGAGCTGTTTTTT. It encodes CAISYGQGATGELFF.

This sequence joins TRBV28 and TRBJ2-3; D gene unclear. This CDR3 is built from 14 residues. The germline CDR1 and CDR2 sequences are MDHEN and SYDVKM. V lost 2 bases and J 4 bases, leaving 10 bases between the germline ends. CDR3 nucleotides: TGTGCCAGCAGTTTAGGTGTTTCAGCAGATACGCAGTATTTT. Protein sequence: CASSLGVSADTQYF.

This CDR3 reads CASSLALLRGKLTYNEQFF. The CDR3 DNA is TGTGCCAGCAGCTTAGCGTTGTTAAGGGGGAAATTAACCTACAATGAGCAGTTCTTC. The chain carries TRBV7-9 and TRBJ2-1; D perhaps matches TRBD1 (6 bases). Trimming shortened V by 0 bases and J by 2 bases, and 20 bases separated the two germline ends. CDR3 length equals 19 residues. Germline assignment: CDR1 SEHNR and CDR2 FQNEAQ (reference sequence).

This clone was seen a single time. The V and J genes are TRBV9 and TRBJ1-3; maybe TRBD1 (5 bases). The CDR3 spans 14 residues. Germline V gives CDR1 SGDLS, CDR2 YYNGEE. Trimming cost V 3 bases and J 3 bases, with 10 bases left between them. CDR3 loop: CASSAPGLGNTIYF. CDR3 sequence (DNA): TGTGCCAGCAGCGCACCGGGACTTGGAAACACCATATATTTT.

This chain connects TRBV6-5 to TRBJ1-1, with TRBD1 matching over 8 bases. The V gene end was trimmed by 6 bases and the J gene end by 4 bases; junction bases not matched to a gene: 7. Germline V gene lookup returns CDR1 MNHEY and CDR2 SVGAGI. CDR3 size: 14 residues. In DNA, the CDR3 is TGTGCCAGCAGCTCGACCGACAGGGGCACTGAAGCTTTCTTT. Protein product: CASSSTDRGTEAFF.

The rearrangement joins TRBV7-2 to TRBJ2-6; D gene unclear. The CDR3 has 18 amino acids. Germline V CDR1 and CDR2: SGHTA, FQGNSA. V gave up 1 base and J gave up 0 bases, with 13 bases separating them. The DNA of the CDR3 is TGTGCCAGCAGCTTAGTTCCTAGTCGGTCCTCTGGGGCCAACGTCCTGACTTTC. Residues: CASSLVPSRSSGANVLTF.

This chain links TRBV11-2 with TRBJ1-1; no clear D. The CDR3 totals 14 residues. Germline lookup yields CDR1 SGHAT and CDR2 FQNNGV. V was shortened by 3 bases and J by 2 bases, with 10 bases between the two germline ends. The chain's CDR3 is CASSLLETNTEAFF. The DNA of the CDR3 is TGTGCCAGCAGCTTGCTAGAGACCAACACTGAAGCTTTCTTT.

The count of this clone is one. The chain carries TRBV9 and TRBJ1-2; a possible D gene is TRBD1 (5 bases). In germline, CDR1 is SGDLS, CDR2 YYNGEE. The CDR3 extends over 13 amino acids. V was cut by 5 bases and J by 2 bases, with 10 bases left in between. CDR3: CASSTSGNYGYTF. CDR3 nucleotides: TGTGCCAGCAGTACCTCAGGGAACTATGGCTACACCTTC.

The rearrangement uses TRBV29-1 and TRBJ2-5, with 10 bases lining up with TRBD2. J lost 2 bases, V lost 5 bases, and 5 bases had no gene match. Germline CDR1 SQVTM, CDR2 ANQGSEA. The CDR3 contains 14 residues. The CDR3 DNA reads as TGCAGCGTTTCCCGGACTAGCGGACAAGAGACCCAGTACTTC. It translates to CSVSRTSGQETQYF.

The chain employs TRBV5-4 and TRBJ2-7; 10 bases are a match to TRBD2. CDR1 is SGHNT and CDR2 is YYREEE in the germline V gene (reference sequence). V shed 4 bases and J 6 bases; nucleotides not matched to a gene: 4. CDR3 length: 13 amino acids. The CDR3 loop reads CASSTGTSAEQYF. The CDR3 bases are TGTGCCAGCAGCACCGGGACTAGCGCCGAGCAGTACTTC.

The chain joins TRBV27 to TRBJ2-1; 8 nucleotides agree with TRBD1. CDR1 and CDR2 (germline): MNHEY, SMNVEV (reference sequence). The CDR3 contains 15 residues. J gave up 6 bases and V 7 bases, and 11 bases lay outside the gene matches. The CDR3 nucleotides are TGTGCCAGCACCGGACAGGGCCACTTTGGCAATGAGCAGTTCTTC. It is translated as CASTGQGHFGNEQFF.

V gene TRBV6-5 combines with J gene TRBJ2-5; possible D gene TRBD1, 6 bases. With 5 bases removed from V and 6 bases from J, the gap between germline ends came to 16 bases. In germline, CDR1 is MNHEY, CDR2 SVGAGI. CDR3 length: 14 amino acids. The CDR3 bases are TGTGCCAGCAGTCAATCAGGGGAGCGGAAGACCCAGTACTTC. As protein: CASSQSGERKTQYF.

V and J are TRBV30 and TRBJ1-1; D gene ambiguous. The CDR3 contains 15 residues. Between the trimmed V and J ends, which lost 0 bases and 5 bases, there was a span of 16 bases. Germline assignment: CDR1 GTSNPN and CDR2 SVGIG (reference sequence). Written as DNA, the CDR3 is TGTGCCTGGAGTGTACAAAACAGTGGGCGAACTGAAGCTTTCTTT. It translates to CAWSVQNSGRTEAFF.

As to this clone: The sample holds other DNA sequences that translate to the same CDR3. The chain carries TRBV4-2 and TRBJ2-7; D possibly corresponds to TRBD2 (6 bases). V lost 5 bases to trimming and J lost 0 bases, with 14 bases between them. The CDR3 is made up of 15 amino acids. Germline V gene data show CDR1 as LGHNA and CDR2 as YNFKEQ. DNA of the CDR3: TGTGCCAGCAGCGCACCTAGCGATAGCTCCTACGAGCAGTACTTC. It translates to CASSAPSDSSYEQYF.

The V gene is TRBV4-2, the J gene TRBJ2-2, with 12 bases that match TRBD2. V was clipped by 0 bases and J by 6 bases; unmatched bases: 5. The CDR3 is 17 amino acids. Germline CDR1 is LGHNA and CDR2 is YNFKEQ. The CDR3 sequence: CASSQDSLAGGAGELFF. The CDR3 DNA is TGTGCCAGCAGCCAAGATTCCCTAGCGGGAGGGGCCGGGGAGCTGTTTTTT.

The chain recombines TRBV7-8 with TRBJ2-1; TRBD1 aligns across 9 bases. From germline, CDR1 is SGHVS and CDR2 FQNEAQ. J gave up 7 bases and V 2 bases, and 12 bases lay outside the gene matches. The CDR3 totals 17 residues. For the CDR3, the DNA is TGTGCCAGCAGCTTAAAGACCCCGGGACAGGGATCGAATGAGCAGTTCTTC. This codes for CASSLKTPGQGSNEQFF.